This T cell receptor beta chain appears in the sequencing data of a study of blood T cell repertoires in COVID-19. For the study at large: Specimens from acute and convalescent COVID-19 originated in the United States, Italy and Spain. T cells, B-cell-depleted T cells, or PBMCs provided the cDNA or gDNA that served as material.

The J segment lost 5 bases and the V segment lost 7 bases, leaving 4 bases of the junction unmatched. This CDR3 is 12 amino acids long. The germline V gene has CDR1 WSHSY and CDR2 SAAADI. Authors' processing steps: Reference gene primer amplification yielded estimated nucleated cell counts. Generated by immunoSEQ multiplex PCR, the TCRdb table keeps only in-frame clones and is missing some. The V and J calls and clone size come from that table; D and trimming were worked out from the DNA. Of fewer than 150,000 clones listed, more than 65% are singletons. The J gene is TRBJ1-1, the V gene TRBV10-2; 7 bases align to TRBD1. The receptor's source is a human donor in a cohort sampled during active COVID-19. Sequencing input: peripheral blood. CDR3 amino acids: CASTQGGTEAFF. The CDR3 coding sequence is TGCGCCAGCACCCAGGGGGGAACTGAAGCTTTCTTT.